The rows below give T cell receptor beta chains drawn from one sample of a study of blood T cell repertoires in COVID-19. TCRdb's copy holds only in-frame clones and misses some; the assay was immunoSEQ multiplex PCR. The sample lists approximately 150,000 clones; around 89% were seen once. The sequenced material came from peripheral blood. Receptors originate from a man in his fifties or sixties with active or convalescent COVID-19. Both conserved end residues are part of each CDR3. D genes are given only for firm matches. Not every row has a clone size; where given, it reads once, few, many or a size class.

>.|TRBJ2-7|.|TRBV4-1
TGCGCCAGCAGCCAGGAACCACTAGTTTCATCCGAGCAGTACTTC
CASSQEPLVSSEQYF
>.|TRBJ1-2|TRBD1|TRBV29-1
TGCAGCATAGGGGACAGGGAAGGCTATGGCTACACCTTC
CSIGDREGYGYTF
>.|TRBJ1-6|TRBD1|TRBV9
TGTGCCAGCAGCGAGACCGGGACAGAGAATTCACCCCTCCACTTT
CASSETGTENSPLHF
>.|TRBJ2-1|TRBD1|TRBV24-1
TGTGCCACCAGTGATCGGACAGGGGCCATCTATGAGCAGTTCTTC
CATSDRTGAIYEQFF
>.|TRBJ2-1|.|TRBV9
TGTGCCAGCAGCGTAGCTGTCGGGTACAATGAGCAGTTCTTC
CASSVAVGYNEQFF
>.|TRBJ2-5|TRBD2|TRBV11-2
TGTGCCAGCAGCTTAGAGACTAGCGGGGGGACCCAAGAGACCCAGTACTTC
CASSLETSGGTQETQYF
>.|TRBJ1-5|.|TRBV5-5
TGTGCCAGCAGGGCGGGGTACGGTGGCAATCAGCCCCAGCATTTT
CASRAGYGGNQPQHF
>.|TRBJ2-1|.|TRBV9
TGTGCCAGCAGCGTAGGGCCCGATGGTGAGCAGTTCTTC
CASSVGPDGEQFF
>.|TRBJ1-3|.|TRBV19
TGTGCCAGTAGTCAAAACTCCCCCAGGGAACCTGGAAACACCATATATTTT
CASSQNSPREPGNTIYF
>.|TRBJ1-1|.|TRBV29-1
TGCAGCGCCGCGAGGGTTTTGAACACTGAAGCTTTCTTT
CSAARVLNTEAFF
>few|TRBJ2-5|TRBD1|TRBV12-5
TGTGCTAGTGGTTTGGGACAGGGAGAGACCCAGTACTTC
CASGLGQGETQYF
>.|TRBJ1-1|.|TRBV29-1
TGCAGCGTTGCCGGGGTGAGGACTGAAGCTTTCTTT
CSVAGVRTEAFF
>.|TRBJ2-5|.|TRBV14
TGTGCCAGCAGCCAAGTAAGGGGGGAGACCCAGTACTTC
CASSQVRGETQYF
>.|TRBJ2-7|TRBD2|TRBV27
TGTGCCAGCAACTGGGGGGGGGAGCAGTACTTC
CASNWGGEQYF
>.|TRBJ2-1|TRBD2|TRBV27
TGTGCCAGCAGTAGCGGGAGAGGCCATCCAAGCTCCTACAATGAGCAGTTCTTC
CASSSGRGHPSSYNEQFF
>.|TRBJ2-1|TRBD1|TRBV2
TGTGCCAGCAGTGACCGGGACAGAGTTACCTTTGGTAGCAATGAGCAGTTCTTC
CASSDRDRVTFGSNEQFF
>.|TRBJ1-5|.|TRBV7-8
TGTGCCAGCAGCTTAGTAGGGGGCAATCAGCCCCAGCATTTT
CASSLVGGNQPQHF
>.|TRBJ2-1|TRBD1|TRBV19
TGTGCCAGTAGTATGCAGGGGGCCTTCTCCTACAATGAGCAGTTCTTC
CASSMQGAFSYNEQFF
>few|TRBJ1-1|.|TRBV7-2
TGTGCCAGCAGCATCAGGGAGGGCACTGAAGCTTTCTTT
CASSIREGTEAFF
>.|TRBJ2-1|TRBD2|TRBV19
TGTGCCAGTGAACTAGCGGGGGCAGGTAATGAGCAGTTCTTC
CASELAGAGNEQFF
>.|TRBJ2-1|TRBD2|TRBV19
TGTGCCAGTAGTATTGGAGCTGGACTAGGCCTCTACAATGAGCAGTTCTTC
CASSIGAGLGLYNEQFF
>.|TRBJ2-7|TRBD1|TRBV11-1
TGTGCCAGCAGCTTCGACAGGGCCGAGCAGTACTTC
CASSFDRAEQYF
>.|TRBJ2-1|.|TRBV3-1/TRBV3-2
TGTGCCAGCAGCCAAGGTCGTCGGGTCTACAATGAGCAGTTCTTC
CASSQGRRVYNEQFF
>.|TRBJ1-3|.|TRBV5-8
TGTGCCAGCAGACCACGCGGGATCTCTGGAAACACCATATATTTT
CASRPRGISGNTIYF
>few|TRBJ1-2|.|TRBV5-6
TGTGCCAGCAGCTTGGAGGCGGGGGGCTATGGCTACACCTTC
CASSLEAGGYGYTF
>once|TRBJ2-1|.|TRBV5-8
TGTGCCAGCAGCTTGCGGGGCGGGATGGGGAATGAGCAGTTCTTC
CASSLRGGMGNEQFF
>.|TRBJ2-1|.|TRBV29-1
TGCAGCGGGGGACACAGTAACAATGAGCAGTTCTTC
CSGGHSNNEQFF
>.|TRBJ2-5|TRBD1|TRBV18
TGTGCCAGCTCACCACCGACAGGGGGGGCTGAGACCCAGTACTTC
CASSPPTGGAETQYF
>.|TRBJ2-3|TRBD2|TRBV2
TGTGCCAGCGCGGCGGGAGTCGTAGATACGCAGTATTTT
CASAAGVVDTQYF
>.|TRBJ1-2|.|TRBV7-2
TGTGCCAGCAGCTTAAGGCGGCTAGTAGCTAACTATGGCTACACCTTC
CASSLRRLVANYGYTF
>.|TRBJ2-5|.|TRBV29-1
TGCAGCGTGAATAGGGGCATTATGGAAGAGACCCAGTACTTC
CSVNRGIMEETQYF
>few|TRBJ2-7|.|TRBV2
TGTGCCAGCAGTGAGTTACTAAGCACCTACGAGCAGTACTTC
CASSELLSTYEQYF